These T cell receptor beta chains were read from a single sample in a study of blood T cell repertoires in COVID-19. The data were produced by immunoSEQ multiplex PCR, yet TCRdb's version contains in-frame clones alone and is incomplete. Among about 170,000 clones, 83% were seen once, and the ten largest hold around 2.1%. The specimen was peripheral blood. The receptors were sampled from a woman older than 75 with acute or convalescent COVID-19. Both conserved end residues are part of each CDR3. Each record gives: CDR3 length, clone size, J gene, V gene, D gene, CDR3 DNA, CDR3 protein. D genes are given only for firm matches. Clone size is stated in some rows and not others, as once, few, many or a class when expanded.

CDR3 length: 14
clone size: .
J gene: TRBJ1-1
V gene: TRBV30
D gene: TRBD1
CDR3 DNA: TGTGCCTGGAACAGGGGGCTCTCGGCGACTGAAGCTTTCTTT
CDR3 protein: CAWNRGLSATEAFF

CDR3 length: 14
clone size: .
J gene: TRBJ1-1
V gene: TRBV6-6
D gene: .
CDR3 DNA: TGTGCCAGCAGTCAGGGGACACTGAACACTGAAGCTTTCTTT
CDR3 protein: CASSQGTLNTEAFF

CDR3 length: 15
clone size: .
J gene: TRBJ2-1
V gene: TRBV4-2
D gene: TRBD2
CDR3 DNA: TGTGCCAGCAGCCAAGAACTAGCGGGGTACAATGAGCAGTTCTTC
CDR3 protein: CASSQELAGYNEQFF

CDR3 length: 16
clone size: .
J gene: TRBJ2-5
V gene: TRBV10-2
D gene: .
CDR3 DNA: TGCGCCAGCAGTGAGTTGCCCCCGGGTCCCCAAGAGACCCAGTACTTC
CDR3 protein: CASSELPPGPQETQYF

CDR3 length: 15
clone size: once
J gene: TRBJ1-5
V gene: TRBV28
D gene: .
CDR3 DNA: TGTGCCAGCAGTCTTGGAGCCAGGGGCAATCAGCCCCAGCATTTT
CDR3 protein: CASSLGARGNQPQHF

CDR3 length: 12
clone size: .
J gene: TRBJ2-2
V gene: TRBV5-4
D gene: .
CDR3 DNA: TGTGCCAGCAGTCGCGAGGTCGGGGAGCTGTTTTTT
CDR3 protein: CASSREVGELFF

CDR3 length: 15
clone size: few
J gene: TRBJ2-7
V gene: TRBV7-2
D gene: .
CDR3 DNA: TGTGCCAGCAGCTCATACAGGGTTCCTATCTACGAGCAGTACTTC
CDR3 protein: CASSSYRVPIYEQYF

CDR3 length: 16
clone size: .
J gene: TRBJ1-1
V gene: TRBV7-9
D gene: TRBD1
CDR3 DNA: TGTGCCAGCAGTGGTGGACAGGTTAGCATGAACACTGAAGCTTTCTTT
CDR3 protein: CASSGGQVSMNTEAFF

CDR3 length: 14
clone size: few
J gene: TRBJ1-2
V gene: TRBV6-6
D gene: .
CDR3 DNA: TGTGCCAGCAGTTACTCTACAGGGAACTATGGCTACACCTTC
CDR3 protein: CASSYSTGNYGYTF

CDR3 length: 18
clone size: .
J gene: TRBJ2-1
V gene: TRBV7-2
D gene: TRBD2
CDR3 DNA: TGTGCCAGCAGCTTACGGTTAGCGGGAGGGGGCCAGGGGTCTGAGCAGTTCTTC
CDR3 protein: CASSLRLAGGGQGSEQFF

CDR3 length: 14
clone size: .
J gene: TRBJ2-5
V gene: TRBV29-1
D gene: TRBD1
CDR3 DNA: TGCAGCGTTTCCGACGGGACAGTTAAAGAGACCCAGTACTTC
CDR3 protein: CSVSDGTVKETQYF

CDR3 length: 13
clone size: .
J gene: TRBJ2-2
V gene: TRBV18
D gene: .
CDR3 DNA: TGTGCCAGCTCACCTGGGGGCTACGGGGAGCTGTTTTTT
CDR3 protein: CASSPGGYGELFF

CDR3 length: 13
clone size: .
J gene: TRBJ2-7
V gene: TRBV19
D gene: TRBD1
CDR3 DNA: TGTGCCAGTAAGGGACAGGGTAATTACGAGCAGTACTTC
CDR3 protein: CASKGQGNYEQYF

CDR3 length: 16
clone size: .
J gene: TRBJ1-4
V gene: TRBV6-5
D gene: .
CDR3 DNA: TGTGCCAGCAGTTACTCGGGGCGCCTAACTAATGAAAAACTGTTTTTT
CDR3 protein: CASSYSGRLTNEKLFF

CDR3 length: 14
clone size: .
J gene: TRBJ2-7
V gene: TRBV4-1
D gene: .
CDR3 DNA: TGCGCCAGCAGACTGATTTCGGGTCACTACGAGCAGTACTTC
CDR3 protein: CASRLISGHYEQYF

CDR3 length: 12
clone size: .
J gene: TRBJ1-5
V gene: TRBV12-3/TRBV12-4
D gene: .
CDR3 DNA: TGTGCCAGCAGGTCGGAGGGTCAGCCCCAGCATTTT
CDR3 protein: CASRSEGQPQHF

CDR3 length: 12
clone size: .
J gene: TRBJ2-5
V gene: TRBV28
D gene: .
CDR3 DNA: TGTGCCAGCAGTTTATATTCGGAGACCCAGTACTTC
CDR3 protein: CASSLYSETQYF

CDR3 length: 17
clone size: .
J gene: TRBJ2-5
V gene: TRBV11-2
D gene: TRBD2
CDR3 DNA: TGTGCCAGCAGCCCAATATTACTAGCGGGGGGTGTAGAGACCCAGTACTTC
CDR3 protein: CASSPILLAGGVETQYF

CDR3 length: 14
clone size: many
J gene: TRBJ1-5
V gene: TRBV7-8
D gene: .
CDR3 DNA: TGTGCCAGCAGCTTAGCGGAGGCCTCCCAGCCCCAGCATTTT
CDR3 protein: CASSLAEASQPQHF

CDR3 length: 15
clone size: .
J gene: TRBJ1-1
V gene: TRBV7-8
D gene: .
CDR3 DNA: TGTGCCAGCAAGGAATCCGGGACACCGAACACTGAAGCTTTCTTT
CDR3 protein: CASKESGTPNTEAFF

CDR3 length: 12
clone size: .
J gene: TRBJ1-5
V gene: TRBV19
D gene: .
CDR3 DNA: TGTGCCAGTAGGCTACTCAATCAGCCCCAGCATTTT
CDR3 protein: CASRLLNQPQHF

CDR3 length: 16
clone size: .
J gene: TRBJ2-1
V gene: TRBV19
D gene: .
CDR3 DNA: TGTGCCAGTAAGCGTGATTCACCGAGCTCCTACAATGAGCAGTTCTTC
CDR3 protein: CASKRDSPSSYNEQFF

CDR3 length: 13
clone size: .
J gene: TRBJ1-3
V gene: TRBV12-3/TRBV12-4
D gene: .
CDR3 DNA: TGTGCCAGCAGGCAGAACTCTGGAAACACCATATATTTT
CDR3 protein: CASRQNSGNTIYF

CDR3 length: 15
clone size: .
J gene: TRBJ2-6
V gene: TRBV5-4
D gene: .
CDR3 DNA: TGTGCCAGCAGCTGGGCTTGGGGCGATGCCAACGTCCTGACTTTC
CDR3 protein: CASSWAWGDANVLTF

CDR3 length: 19
clone size: .
J gene: TRBJ2-1
V gene: TRBV27
D gene: TRBD2
CDR3 DNA: TGTGCCAGCAGTTTACTGACAGGCCACGGACTAGCGGAGTACAATGAGCAGTTCTTC
CDR3 protein: CASSLLTGHGLAEYNEQFF

CDR3 length: 14
clone size: .
J gene: TRBJ2-2
V gene: TRBV9
D gene: TRBD1
CDR3 DNA: TGTGCCAGCACCCGGACAGGTAACACCGGGGAGCTGTTTTTT
CDR3 protein: CASTRTGNTGELFF

CDR3 length: 13
clone size: few
J gene: TRBJ2-7
V gene: TRBV29-1
D gene: .
CDR3 DNA: TGCAGCGTCGCCGGGACTGGGTCTGCGGAGCAGTACTTC
CDR3 protein: CSVAGTGSAEQYF

CDR3 length: 16
clone size: .
J gene: TRBJ2-7
V gene: TRBV21-1
D gene: .
CDR3 DNA: TGTGCCAGCAGCCCTATGCTGGGACAGGGGGAGTACGAGCAGTACTTC
CDR3 protein: CASSPMLGQGEYEQYF

CDR3 length: 15
clone size: .
J gene: TRBJ1-6
V gene: TRBV4-2
D gene: .
CDR3 DNA: TGTGCCAGCAGCCCCTTCCAGGGTTCCCAATCACCCCTCCACTTT
CDR3 protein: CASSPFQGSQSPLHF

CDR3 length: 19
clone size: .
J gene: TRBJ2-1
V gene: TRBV30
D gene: TRBD2
CDR3 DNA: TGTGCCTGGAGTGTAATCTCACCCAGCGGGAGATCGTCCTACAATGAGCAGTTCTTC
CDR3 protein: CAWSVISPSGRSSYNEQFF

CDR3 length: 11
clone size: .
J gene: TRBJ2-7
V gene: TRBV10-2
D gene: .
CDR3 DNA: TGCGCCAGCAGTTTCAACTACGAGCAGTACTTC
CDR3 protein: CASSFNYEQYF

CDR3 length: 15
clone size: .
J gene: TRBJ1-2
V gene: TRBV4-1
D gene: TRBD1
CDR3 DNA: TGCGCCAGCAGCCAAGATGTCAGGGGGGCTTATGGCTACACCTTC
CDR3 protein: CASSQDVRGAYGYTF

CDR3 length: 18
clone size: .
J gene: TRBJ2-3
V gene: TRBV4-2
D gene: TRBD2
CDR3 DNA: TGTGCCAGCAGCCAGTCCGGGACTAGCGGACTTCGCACAGATACGCAGTATTTT
CDR3 protein: CASSQSGTSGLRTDTQYF

CDR3 length: 15
clone size: .
J gene: TRBJ1-4
V gene: TRBV2
D gene: .
CDR3 DNA: TGTGCCAGCAGTGAAGACCGGGGGAAAAATGAAAAACTGTTTTTT
CDR3 protein: CASSEDRGKNEKLFF

CDR3 length: 16
clone size: once
J gene: TRBJ2-2
V gene: TRBV2
D gene: .
CDR3 DNA: TGTGCCAGCAAACGGACACCCAACCAGAACACCGGGGAGCTGTTTTTT
CDR3 protein: CASKRTPNQNTGELFF

CDR3 length: 15
clone size: .
J gene: TRBJ2-1
V gene: TRBV28
D gene: TRBD2
CDR3 DNA: TGTGCCAGCTCCGGAACTAGCGGGGGGGCCAGGGAGCAGTTCTTC
CDR3 protein: CASSGTSGGAREQFF

CDR3 length: 11
clone size: once
J gene: TRBJ2-7
V gene: TRBV6-6
D gene: .
CDR3 DNA: TGTGCCAGCAGGGACATCGGCGAGCAGTACTTC
CDR3 protein: CASRDIGEQYF

CDR3 length: 16
clone size: .
J gene: TRBJ2-1
V gene: TRBV7-8
D gene: TRBD2
CDR3 DNA: TGTGCCAGCAGCCCCCTTGCGGGAGCCCCCTACAATGAGCAGTTCTTC
CDR3 protein: CASSPLAGAPYNEQFF

CDR3 length: 15
clone size: few
J gene: TRBJ2-7
V gene: TRBV6-5
D gene: TRBD2
CDR3 DNA: TGTGCCAGCAGTAAATCTGACCTAGCGGGAGACGGGCAGTACTTC
CDR3 protein: CASSKSDLAGDGQYF

CDR3 length: 13
clone size: .
J gene: TRBJ1-5
V gene: TRBV10-3
D gene: .
CDR3 DNA: TGTGCCATCAGTGAGTCTCTTTATCAGCCCCAGCATTTT
CDR3 protein: CAISESLYQPQHF

CDR3 length: 19
clone size: .
J gene: TRBJ2-6
V gene: TRBV11-3
D gene: TRBD1
CDR3 DNA: TGTGCCAGCAGCTTATTACAGGGGGCTCCCTACTCTGGGGCCAACGTCCTGACTTTC
CDR3 protein: CASSLLQGAPYSGANVLTF

CDR3 length: 14
clone size: once
J gene: TRBJ2-7
V gene: TRBV27
D gene: TRBD1
CDR3 DNA: TGTGCCAGCGGCTCGGACAGGCGATCCTACGAGCAGTACTTC
CDR3 protein: CASGSDRRSYEQYF

CDR3 length: 15
clone size: .
J gene: TRBJ2-1
V gene: TRBV9
D gene: .
CDR3 DNA: TGTGCCAGCAGCGTATCAGCGACCCCCTACAATGAGCAGTTCTTC
CDR3 protein: CASSVSATPYNEQFF

CDR3 length: 15
clone size: .
J gene: TRBJ2-4
V gene: TRBV18
D gene: TRBD1
CDR3 DNA: TGTGCCAGCTCAACAGGGGGCGCGGCCAAAAACATTCAGTACTTC
CDR3 protein: CASSTGGAAKNIQYF

CDR3 length: 15
clone size: .
J gene: TRBJ1-4
V gene: TRBV5-8
D gene: .
CDR3 DNA: TGTGCCAGCAGCTTAGGCGGGCAGTGGTATGAAAAACTGTTTTTT
CDR3 protein: CASSLGGQWYEKLFF

CDR3 length: 16
clone size: .
J gene: TRBJ2-5
V gene: TRBV2
D gene: .
CDR3 DNA: TGTGCCAGCAGACCGTGGCAGGAGACAACTAGAGAGACCCAGTACTTC
CDR3 protein: CASRPWQETTRETQYF

CDR3 length: 15
clone size: few
J gene: TRBJ1-4
V gene: TRBV30
D gene: .
CDR3 DNA: TGTGCCTGGAGTCCCTCCCGGGCAACTAATGAAAAACTGTTTTTT
CDR3 protein: CAWSPSRATNEKLFF

CDR3 length: 14
clone size: .
J gene: TRBJ1-6
V gene: TRBV9
D gene: .
CDR3 DNA: TGTGCCAGCACCGAGGGGGATCGGAATTCACCCCTCCACTTT
CDR3 protein: CASTEGDRNSPLHF

CDR3 length: 15
clone size: .
J gene: TRBJ2-1
V gene: TRBV7-6
D gene: TRBD2
CDR3 DNA: TGTGCCAGCAGCTTAGCGGCGGGAGGGAGAAGTGAGCAGTTCTTC
CDR3 protein: CASSLAAGGRSEQFF

CDR3 length: 17
clone size: .
J gene: TRBJ2-2
V gene: TRBV5-6
D gene: TRBD2
CDR3 DNA: TGTGCCAGCAGCTACCGACTAGCGGGAGGTCGGAACGGGGAGCTGTTTTTT
CDR3 protein: CASSYRLAGGRNGELFF

CDR3 length: 15
clone size: .
J gene: TRBJ2-5
V gene: TRBV6-5
D gene: TRBD2
CDR3 DNA: TGTGCCAGCCGACTAGCGGGAGGGCCTGCGGAGACCCAGTACTTC
CDR3 protein: CASRLAGGPAETQYF

CDR3 length: 16
clone size: .
J gene: TRBJ2-7
V gene: TRBV28
D gene: .
CDR3 DNA: TGTGCCAGCAGGCCGGGGGACAGTCTGAGCTCCTACGAGCAGTACTTC
CDR3 protein: CASRPGDSLSSYEQYF

CDR3 length: 15
clone size: .
J gene: TRBJ2-5
V gene: TRBV28
D gene: TRBD2
CDR3 DNA: TGTGCCAGCAGCCCCGGACTAGCGGGAACAGAGACCCAGTACTTC
CDR3 protein: CASSPGLAGTETQYF

CDR3 length: 13
clone size: .
J gene: TRBJ2-5
V gene: TRBV5-1
D gene: .
CDR3 DNA: TGCGCCAGCAGCTTGGAAGAGAGAGAGACCCAGTACTTC
CDR3 protein: CASSLEERETQYF